Following are 29 T cell receptor beta chains from one sample sequenced in a study of CD8 T cells in ankylosing spondylitis. The study, taken as a whole, reports: A TCR beta motif made of several highly homologous variants seemed typical of ankylosing spondylitis blood.

TCRdb independently ran MiXCR on the 5' RACE reads; one entry per CDR3 protein. This sample has approximately 500,000 distinct CDR3 sequences, with roughly 12% found just once. These TCRs are of unknown antigen specificity. Sequenced: blood, either unsorted or a sorted T cell fraction (not recorded which). Receptors originate from a male donor with ankylosing spondylitis.

This clonotype appeared many times. DNA for the CDR3: TGCGCCAGCAGCCGGGGGACTAGCCTACTCTACGAGCAGTACTTC. It codes for CASSRGTSLLYEQYF. The rearrangement joins TRBV5-1 to TRBJ2-7; TRBD2 matches 9 bases. Germline V CDR1 and CDR2: SGHRS, YFSETQ. This CDR3 is built from 15 residues. V lost 4 bases to trimming and J lost 3 bases; unmatched junction nucleotides: 8.

This clonotype was counted between two and nine times. The chain uses TRBV27 and TRBJ2-7; a possible D gene is TRBD2 (5 bases). Trimming took 3 bases from V and 0 from J, leaving 18 bases between them. CDR1 and CDR2 from the germline V gene are MNHEY and SMNVEV (reference sequence). The CDR3 contains 17 residues. The CDR3: CASSFPSLEGNSYEQYF. The CDR3 bases are TGTGCCAGCAGTTTCCCTTCTTTAGAGGGAAACTCCTACGAGCAGTACTTC.

There are a few counts of this clonotype. The chain carries TRBV29-1 and TRBJ2-3; weak D call: TRBD1 (5 bases). V was clipped by 2 bases and J by 0 bases, with 18 bases between them. There are 17 residues in the CDR3. Germline V gene lookup returns CDR1 SQVTM and CDR2 ANQGSEA. The CDR3 reads CSVESDRTISSTDTQYF. CDR3 bases: TGCAGCGTTGAATCTGACAGAACGATATCTAGCACAGATACGCAGTATTTT.

The chain recombines TRBV3-1 with TRBJ2-7, with D possibly being TRBD2 (6 bases). This CDR3 has 11 residues. V was cut by 7 bases and J by 7 bases, with 11 bases left in between. Per germline, CDR1 LGHDT and CDR2 YNNKEL (reference sequence). CDR3 bases: TGTGCCAGCACCTTGGGGGGAGAGCAGTACTTC. Translating it yields CASTLGGEQYF.

This clonotype was counted a few times. The chain carries TRBV30 and TRBJ1-1, with TRBD1 matching over 7 bases. The CDR3 contains 13 residues. Trimming took 5 bases from V and 6 from J; bases not matched to a gene: 9. Germline CDR1 is GTSNPN and CDR2 is SVGIG (reference sequence). The DNA of the CDR3 is TGTGCCTGGCAGACAGGGCCTGGGGCTGAAGCTTTCTTT. Translating gives CAWQTGPGAEAFF.

This rearrangement joins TRBV9 to TRBJ2-7; D gene ambiguous. Germline V gene sequence: CDR1 SGDLS, CDR2 YYNGEE. V was trimmed by 4 bases and J by 6 bases, leaving 14 bases between them. The CDR3 extends over 13 amino acids. The CDR3 protein is CASSIQPQSEQYV. CDR3 bases: TGTGCCAGCAGCATCCAGCCCCAGTCCGAGCAGTACGTC.

This clonotype has only a few counts. The rearrangement joins TRBV14 to TRBJ2-1, with D unclear. V lost 0 bases, J lost 2 bases, and 8 bases lay in between. The germline V gene has CDR1 SGHDN and CDR2 FVKESK. The CDR3 runs 15 residues. CDR3 in DNA: TGTGCCAGCAGCCAAGATGCCCTAGCCTACAATGAGCAGTTCTTC. Encoded protein: CASSQDALAYNEQFF.

This clonotype was found once. V is TRBV7-9 and J is TRBJ1-2; 7 bases match TRBD1. V lost 5 bases and J lost 5; bases outside the gene matches: 8. Germline assignment: CDR1 SEHNR and CDR2 FQNEAQ (reference sequence). The CDR3 extends over 14 amino acids. The CDR3 spells CASSRDSRGYGYTF. DNA of the CDR3: TGTGCCAGCAGCCGGGACAGTCGGGGGTATGGCTACACCTTC. The variable domain in full, with the rest retrieved from reference TRBV7-9 and TRBJ1-2, is DTGVSQNPRHKITKRGQNVTFRCDPISEHNRLYWYRQTLGQGPEFLTYFQNEAQLEKSRLLSDRFSAERPKGSFSTLEIQRTEQGDSAMYLCASSRDSRGYGYTFGSGTRLTVV.

This clonotype was observed a few times. For the CDR3, the DNA is TGTGCCACCCGACGAGGCCGTCACGAGACCCAGTACTTC. This gives the protein CATRRGRHETQYF. The rearrangement links TRBV3-1 to TRBJ2-5, with no clear D. This CDR3 has 13 residues. With 10 bases removed from V and 5 bases from J, the gap between germline ends came to 17 bases. Germline lookup yields CDR1 LGHDT and CDR2 YNNKEL (reference sequence).

The chain combines TRBV5-6 with TRBJ2-2; no clear D. Germline CDR1 reads SGHDT; CDR2 reads YYEEEE. The CDR3 has 14 residues. Between the trimmed V and J ends, which lost 5 bases and 3 bases, there was a span of 11 bases. DNA of the CDR3: TGTGCCAGCAGGGCGTTTGTGTACACCGGGGAGCTGTTTTTT. Its protein product is CASRAFVYTGELFF.

The chain uses TRBV4-1 and TRBJ1-3, with D unclear. V was trimmed by 0 bases and J by 0 bases, leaving 6 bases between them. The CDR3 is 15 residues long. From germline, CDR1 is MGHRA and CDR2 YSYEKL. The CDR3 loop reads CASSQDSGSGNTIYF. The CDR3 DNA is TGCGCCAGCAGCCAAGACAGTGGCTCTGGAAACACCATATATTTT.

The chain couples TRBV10-3 to TRBJ2-3; the D is unclear. The V gene lost 2 bases and the J gene lost 4 bases, with 4 bases spanning the gap. The CDR3 is 12 residues long. From germline, CDR1 is ENHRY and CDR2 SYGVKD. CDR3 nucleotides: TGTGCCATCAGTGAGAGAGCAGATACGCAGTATTTT. This translates into CAISERADTQYF.

The CDR3 region is CASSDLTRRSV. The CDR3 bases are TGTGCCAGCAGTGACCTAACGCGGCGTAGCGTC. The chain carries TRBV6-1 and TRBJ2-7; D call uncertain. Per the germline V gene, CDR1 is MNHNS and CDR2 is SASEGT. This CDR3 comprises 11 residues.

The J gene is TRBJ2-4, the V gene TRBV2; possible D gene TRBD2, 6 bases. The CDR3 contains 13 residues. Germline assignment: CDR1 SNHLY and CDR2 FYNNEI. Trimming shortened V by 8 bases and J by 5 bases, and 13 bases separated the two germline ends. The CDR3 here is CASSSSGENIQYF. The DNA for the CDR3 is TGTGCCAGCTCGAGTAGCGGAGAAAACATTCAGTACTTC.

This clonotype has ten or more counts. V is TRBV29-1 and J is TRBJ2-6, with D possibly being TRBD1 (6 bases). There are 13 residues in the CDR3. Per the germline V gene, CDR1 is SQVTM and CDR2 is ANQGSEA. Deletions cut 5 bases from V and 4 bases from J, with 9 bases between. CDR3 in amino acids: CSVSGTGANVLTF. The DNA for the CDR3 is TGCAGCGTTTCTGGGACAGGGGCCAACGTCCTGACTTTC.

CDR3 DNA sequence: TGTGCCAGCAGACGGGGAAGTTCCTACGAGCAGTACGTC. Encoded protein: CASRRGSSYEQYV. The chain is built from TRBV27 and TRBJ2-7; tentative D call: TRBD2 (5 bases). The CDR3 is 13 residues long. CDR1 and CDR2 from the germline V gene are MNHEY and SMNVEV (reference sequence). V lost 6 bases to trimming and J lost 1 base, with 10 bases between them.

In this sample, this clonotype turned up many times. This chain connects TRBV2 to TRBJ2-3; the D gene could be TRBD1 or TRBD2 (5 bases each). V was pared by 4 bases and J by 6 bases, with 14 bases between. Germline V gene data show CDR1 as SNHLY and CDR2 as FYNNEI. This CDR3 region has 14 residues. The CDR3 coding sequence is TGTGCCAGCAGTGTGGGACGGATTTCTGATACGCAGTATTTT. The encoded protein is CASSVGRISDTQYF.

This clonotype was detected once. The rearrangement uses TRBV15 and TRBJ2-1; the D gene is possibly TRBD2 (5 bases). CDR3 length equals 16 residues. V lost 0 bases to trimming and J lost 2 bases, with 11 bases between them. The germline gives CDR1 LNHNV, CDR2 YYDKDF (reference sequence). The CDR3 DNA sequence: TGTGCCACCAGCAGAGATGCGGCCGGGACCTACAATGAGCAGTTCTTC. Protein sequence: CATSRDAAGTYNEQFF.

In this sample, this clonotype turned up many times. The rearrangement uses TRBV24-1 and TRBJ2-3, with D tentatively TRBD2 (6 bases). V was shortened by 7 bases and J by 5 bases, with 12 bases between the two germline ends. The CDR3 extends over 13 amino acids. CDR1 is KGHDR, CDR2 SFDVKD, per germline. The CDR3 DNA sequence: TGTGCCACCAGCGGGAAGGGAGGAGATACGCAGTATTTT. This gives the protein CATSGKGGDTQYF.

The chain is built from TRBV10-3 and TRBJ2-1; 10 positions agree with TRBD2. CDR1 and CDR2 (germline): ENHRY, SYGVKD. Trimming removed 3 bases from V and 9 bases from J; junction bases left unmatched: 5. The CDR3 is made up of 14 amino acids. This CDR3 is CAISDTSGAGEQFF. The DNA of the CDR3 is TGTGCCATCAGTGATACTAGCGGGGCGGGTGAGCAGTTCTTC.

This clonotype was counted many times. The V call is TRBV2, the J call TRBJ2-3, with 9 bases that match TRBD2. The CDR3 length is 14 residues. Trimming removed 7 bases from V and 3 bases from J; junction bases left unmatched: 5. Per germline, CDR1 SNHLY and CDR2 FYNNEI. The CDR3 sequence is CASKGGRETDTQYF. DNA for the CDR3: TGTGCCAGCAAAGGCGGGAGGGAGACAGATACGCAGTATTTT.

The chain couples TRBV7-9 to TRBJ2-1; D might be TRBD1 or TRBD2, each matching 5 bases. Deletions cut 3 bases from V and 2 bases from J, with 11 bases between. This CDR3 region has 15 residues. Per germline, CDR1 SEHNR and CDR2 FQNEAQ (reference sequence). CDR3 region: CASSLWGNTYNEQFF. Written as DNA, the CDR3 is TGTGCCAGCAGCTTGTGGGGGAATACCTACAATGAGCAGTTCTTC.

The genes are TRBV6-2 or TRBV6-3 and TRBJ2-3; TRBD2 matches at 10 bases. In germline, CDR1 is MNHEY, CDR2 SVGEGT. This CDR3 is 14 amino acids long. The ends lost 10 bases at V and 2 bases at J; junction bases unmatched: 6. The CDR3 loop is CATQGTSDTDTQYF. CDR3 coding DNA: TGTGCCACCCAGGGGACTAGCGACACAGATACGCAGTATTTT.

The gene calls are TRBV11-3 and TRBJ2-3; D possibly uses TRBD1 or TRBD2 (6 bases each). CDR1 is SGHNT, CDR2 YENEEA, per germline. V shed 2 bases and J shed 2 bases, with 11 bases lying between them. The CDR3 totals 15 residues. DNA for the CDR3: TGTGCCAGCAGCTTATCACGGGGGCACACAGATACGCAGTATTTT. The encoded protein is CASSLSRGHTDTQYF.

This sequence joins TRBV13 and TRBJ1-1, with D maybe TRBD1 (5 bases). Between the trimmed V and J ends, which lost 11 bases and 7 bases, there was a span of 17 bases. This CDR3 has 12 amino acids. Germline CDR1 PRHDT, CDR2 FYEKMQ (reference sequence). The CDR3 protein is CAPATGGIEAFF. Here the CDR3 DNA reads TGTGCCCCAGCAACTGGGGGTATTGAAGCTTTCTTT.

The chain links TRBV11-1 to TRBJ2-5; the D gene is possibly TRBD2 (5 bases). Per the germline V gene, CDR1 is SGHAT and CDR2 is FQDESV (reference sequence). CDR3 length equals 12 residues. The V and J ends lost 5 bases and 4 bases respectively, with 8 bases between them. CDR3 amino acids: CASSRESETQYF. The CDR3 nucleotides read TGTGCCAGCAGCCGGGAATCAGAGACCCAGTACTTC.

This clonotype was seen a handful of times. CDR3 sequence reads: CASSLGPGGPYYEQYF. The CDR3 DNA is TGCGCCAGCAGCTTGGGTCCGGGAGGGCCTTATTACGAGCAGTACTTC. V usage is TRBV5-1 and J usage is TRBJ2-7, with TRBD2 matching 8 bases. Germline CDR1 SGHRS, CDR2 YFSETQ. V trimming: 0 bases; J trimming: 4 bases; junction bases outside the gene matches: 9. This CDR3 spans 16 amino acids.

This clonotype was found a few times. This chain uses TRBV11-3 with TRBJ2-1, with D possibly TRBD2 on 6 matching bases. The CDR3 covers 17 residues. Germline V gene sequence: CDR1 SGHNT, CDR2 YENEEA. Trimming cost V 7 bases and J 8 bases, with 27 bases left between them. For the CDR3, the DNA is TGTGCCAGCACCCTTGGAGGAACCGGGAGATTCGTGGATGAGCAGTTCTTC. Amino acid sequence: CASTLGGTGRFVDEQFF. The full variable domain, with the rest looked up from reference TRBV11-3 and TRBJ2-1, is EAGVVQSPRYKIIEKKQPVAFWCNPISGHNTLYWYLQNLGQGPELLIRYENEEAVDDSQLPKDRFSAERLKGVDSTLKIQPAELGDSAVYLCASTLGGTGRFVDEQFFGPGTRLTVL.

This clonotype was seen more than once but under ten times. The J gene is TRBJ2-1, the V gene TRBV7-6; D perhaps matches TRBD2 (6 bases). Trimming stripped 2 bases from V and 8 bases from J, with 7 bases between. This CDR3 spans 12 amino acids. CDR1 and CDR2 from the germline V gene are SGHVS and FNYEAQ. The DNA for the CDR3 is TGTGCCAGCAGCTTATGGGAGGATGAGCAGTTCTTC. It specifies CASSLWEDEQFF.